This TCR beta chain was profiled in a study of blood T cell repertoires in COVID-19. Study-level background: Material from acute and convalescent COVID-19 was sourced from the United States, Italy and Spain. PBMCs, B-cell-depleted T cells, or T cells provided the cDNA or gDNA that made up the material.

Per the authors' pipeline: Amplification of reference gene primers provided the estimated nucleated cell counts. Libraries were prepared by immunoSEQ multiplex PCR; TCRdb keeps only in-frame clonotypes and omits some of them. The V and J calls and the clone size are those of that table, but D and trimming were determined from the DNA. The sample lists about 150,000 clones, 88% seen once, with 2.3% in the top ten. The germline V and J ends were trimmed by 0 bases and 1 base, with 7 bases remaining between them. The CDR3 runs 15 residues. CDR1 LGHNA and CDR2 YSLEER come from the germline V gene. This clone was recorded only once. This same CDR3 is encoded by further DNA sequences in the sample.

The origin of this receptor is a human donor in a cohort sampled during active COVID-19. Sequencing used peripheral blood. The rearrangement links TRBV4-3 to TRBJ1-5; unclear D gene. DNA of the CDR3: TGCGCCAGCAGCCAAGATCGCGGGAGCAATCAGCCCCAGCATTTT. Residues: CASSQDRGSNQPQHF.